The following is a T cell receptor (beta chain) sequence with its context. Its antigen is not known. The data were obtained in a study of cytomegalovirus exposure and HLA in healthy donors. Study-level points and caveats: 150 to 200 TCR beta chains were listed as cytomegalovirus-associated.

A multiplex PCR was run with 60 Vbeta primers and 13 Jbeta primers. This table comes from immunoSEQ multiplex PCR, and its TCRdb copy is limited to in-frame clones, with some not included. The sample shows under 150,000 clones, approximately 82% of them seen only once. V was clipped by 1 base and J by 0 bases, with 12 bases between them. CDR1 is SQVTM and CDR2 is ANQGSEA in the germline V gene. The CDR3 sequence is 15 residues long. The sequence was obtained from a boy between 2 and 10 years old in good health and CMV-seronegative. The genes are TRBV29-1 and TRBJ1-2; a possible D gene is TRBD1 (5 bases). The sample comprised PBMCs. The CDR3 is CSVEGGGDTNYGYTF. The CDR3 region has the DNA TGCAGCGTTGAAGGGGGCGGCGATACTAACTATGGCTACACCTTC.